This is a list of T cell receptor beta chains from one sample in a study of T cells after posttransplantation cyclophosphamide. The method was immunoSEQ multiplex PCR; TCRdb's version includes in-frame clones alone and lacks a portion of them. The repertoire consists of about 40,000 clones, none detected only once. The specimen sequenced was PBMCs. The receptors derive from a woman aged 50 to 60 in good health and a related stem cell transplant donor. Each CDR3 is given with its conserved first and last residue. The D gene is left open where the match is weak. Only some rows state a clone size, as once, few, many or a class for expanded clones.

d_gene: TRBD1; j_gene: TRBJ2-5; abundance: many; v_gene: TRBV6-1; CDR3nt: TGTGCCAGCAGTGAAGCACGGACAGGGGACAGAGAGACCCAGTACTTC; CDR3aa: CASSEARTGDRETQYF
d_gene: -; j_gene: TRBJ2-7; abundance: many; v_gene: TRBV28; CDR3nt: TGTGCCAGCAGTCCCTACGCCAGGGGATTGAGCTCCTACGAGCAGTACTTC; CDR3aa: CASSPYARGLSSYEQYF
d_gene: -; j_gene: TRBJ1-5; abundance: many; v_gene: TRBV5-6; CDR3nt: TGTGCCAGCAGCTTTAATCTACAGGGTGGACAGCCCCAGCATTTT; CDR3aa: CASSFNLQGGQPQHF
d_gene: -; j_gene: TRBJ2-7; abundance: many; v_gene: TRBV27; CDR3nt: TGTGCCAGCAGCTTCATTGGACAGACCTACGAGCAGTACTTC; CDR3aa: CASSFIGQTYEQYF
d_gene: -; j_gene: TRBJ1-5; abundance: -; v_gene: TRBV6-5; CDR3nt: TGTGCCAGCAGTTACGGGGCGCAGGGCAATCAGCCCCAGCATTTT; CDR3aa: CASSYGAQGNQPQHF
d_gene: -; j_gene: TRBJ1-2; abundance: many; v_gene: TRBV6-1; CDR3nt: TGTGCCAGCAGCGTACTTACCTATGGCTACACCTTC; CDR3aa: CASSVLTYGYTF
d_gene: -; j_gene: TRBJ2-6; abundance: many; v_gene: TRBV7-9; CDR3nt: TGTGCCAGCACTACCTATGGGAGCTCTGGGGCCAACGTCCTGACTTTC; CDR3aa: CASTTYGSSGANVLTF
d_gene: -; j_gene: TRBJ1-4; abundance: many; v_gene: TRBV2; CDR3nt: TGTGCCAGCAGTGACAGGGGCCTCAATGAAAAACTGTTTTTT; CDR3aa: CASSDRGLNEKLFF
d_gene: -; j_gene: TRBJ1-2; abundance: few; v_gene: TRBV7-2; CDR3nt: TGTGCCAGCAGCTTAGTGGGGCAGGGGTGGGATGGCTACACCTTC; CDR3aa: CASSLVGQGWDGYTF
d_gene: -; j_gene: TRBJ1-1; abundance: many; v_gene: TRBV14; CDR3nt: TGTGCCAGCAGCCTCTGGGGGGGCGGATCCGATACTGAAGCTTTCTTT; CDR3aa: CASSLWGGGSDTEAFF
d_gene: -; j_gene: TRBJ1-6; abundance: many; v_gene: TRBV6-5; CDR3nt: TGTGCCAGCAGCCGTGGACAGAACTCACCCCTCCACTTT; CDR3aa: CASSRGQNSPLHF
d_gene: TRBD1; j_gene: TRBJ2-2; abundance: many; v_gene: TRBV7-3; CDR3nt: TGTGCCAGCAGCCCGGACAGGGTGGTGGCCGGGGAGCTGTTTTTT; CDR3aa: CASSPDRVVAGELFF
d_gene: -; j_gene: TRBJ2-7; abundance: few; v_gene: TRBV27; CDR3nt: TGTGCCAGCGTCCCCTCGGACAGTTACGAGCAGTACTTC; CDR3aa: CASVPSDSYEQYF
d_gene: -; j_gene: TRBJ1-4; abundance: many; v_gene: TRBV11-2; CDR3nt: TGTGCCAGCAGCTTAAGCGGACGGTCGAATGAAAAACTGTTTTTT; CDR3aa: CASSLSGRSNEKLFF
d_gene: TRBD2; j_gene: TRBJ2-7; abundance: -; v_gene: TRBV27; CDR3nt: TGTGCCAGTAGGCTAGCGGGGACCGGCTACGAGCAGTGCTTC; CDR3aa: CASRLAGTGYEQCF
d_gene: TRBD2; j_gene: TRBJ2-2; abundance: many; v_gene: TRBV7-3; CDR3nt: TGTGCCAGCAGCTTAGGCACTAGCGGGGCCACCGGGGAGCTGTTTTTT; CDR3aa: CASSLGTSGATGELFF
d_gene: TRBD1; j_gene: TRBJ1-1; abundance: many; v_gene: TRBV5-6; CDR3nt: TGTGCCAGCAGCCCGGACAGGGGGAACACTGAAGCTTTCTTT; CDR3aa: CASSPDRGNTEAFF
d_gene: TRBD1; j_gene: TRBJ2-2; abundance: many; v_gene: TRBV7-7; CDR3nt: TGTGCTAGCAGCTTGGACAGGGGAAGTACCGGGGAGCTGTTTTTT; CDR3aa: CASSLDRGSTGELFF
d_gene: TRBD1; j_gene: TRBJ1-1; abundance: many; v_gene: TRBV10-2; CDR3nt: TGCGCCAGCAGTGAGCAGACAGGGAGGTCTGAAGCTTTCTTT; CDR3aa: CASSEQTGRSEAFF
d_gene: -; j_gene: TRBJ2-2; abundance: many; v_gene: TRBV7-3; CDR3nt: TGTGCCAGCAGCTTTGGTCGAGGGGGGGCCGGCGGGGAGCTGTTTTTT; CDR3aa: CASSFGRGGAGGELFF
d_gene: TRBD1; j_gene: TRBJ2-7; abundance: many; v_gene: TRBV4-3; CDR3nt: TGCGCCAGCAGCCAAGATTGGGGACAGGGATCCTACGAGCAGTACTTC; CDR3aa: CASSQDWGQGSYEQYF
d_gene: -; j_gene: TRBJ1-2; abundance: few; v_gene: TRBV6-5; CDR3nt: TGTGCCAGCAGCTCGGCAGGGTACTATGGCTACACCTTC; CDR3aa: CASSSAGYYGYTF
d_gene: TRBD2; j_gene: TRBJ2-7; abundance: many; v_gene: TRBV28; CDR3nt: TGTGCCAGCAGTTTATCGGCGGGGGGCTCCTACGAGCAGTACTTC; CDR3aa: CASSLSAGGSYEQYF
d_gene: -; j_gene: TRBJ2-7; abundance: many; v_gene: TRBV2; CDR3nt: TGTGCCAGCAGTGGGACTTTACGCTCCTACGAGCAGTACTTC; CDR3aa: CASSGTLRSYEQYF
d_gene: TRBD1; j_gene: TRBJ2-3; abundance: many; v_gene: TRBV5-1; CDR3nt: TGCGCCAGCAGCCCAGGGCTCACAGGGGGCACAGATACGCAGTATTTT; CDR3aa: CASSPGLTGGTDTQYF
d_gene: -; j_gene: TRBJ1-6; abundance: many; v_gene: TRBV28; CDR3nt: TGTGCCAGCAGGGAGCGAGGGGGGGATTCACCCCTCCACTTT; CDR3aa: CASRERGGDSPLHF
d_gene: -; j_gene: TRBJ1-2; abundance: many; v_gene: TRBV28; CDR3nt: TGTGCCAGCAGCCTGGACAGCCCCCGGGGCTATGGCTACACCTTC; CDR3aa: CASSLDSPRGYGYTF
d_gene: -; j_gene: TRBJ1-1; abundance: many; v_gene: TRBV2; CDR3nt: TGTGCCAGCACCCATCCGGGTGGGTTGACTGAAGCTTTCTTT; CDR3aa: CASTHPGGLTEAFF
d_gene: -; j_gene: TRBJ1-1; abundance: many; v_gene: TRBV27; CDR3nt: TGTGCCAGCAGTTTATCGAAAGCGGGGAGGGCTGAAGCTTTCTTT; CDR3aa: CASSLSKAGRAEAFF
d_gene: -; j_gene: TRBJ1-2; abundance: many; v_gene: TRBV4-2; CDR3nt: TGTGCCAGCAGCCAAGTGGGAGGGAGGACTAACTATGGCTACACCTTC; CDR3aa: CASSQVGGRTNYGYTF
d_gene: -; j_gene: TRBJ1-4; abundance: many; v_gene: TRBV4-1; CDR3nt: TGCGCCAGCAGCCAATCCGGGGTGACAGGACTTAATGAAAAACTGTTTTTT; CDR3aa: CASSQSGVTGLNEKLFF
d_gene: -; j_gene: TRBJ2-7; abundance: many; v_gene: TRBV6-1; CDR3nt: TGTGCCAGCAGGGGTAGGGGCAAGTACGAGCAGTACTTC; CDR3aa: CASRGRGKYEQYF
d_gene: -; j_gene: TRBJ2-1; abundance: few; v_gene: TRBV25-1; CDR3nt: TGTGCCAGCAGTTCCCTTCCCAGGACAATGTATCGAGTGGTCTTC; CDR3aa: CASSSLPRTMYRVVF
d_gene: TRBD1; j_gene: TRBJ2-3; abundance: many; v_gene: TRBV27; CDR3nt: TGTGCCAGCAGTTTAAGACAGGGGACAGATACGCAGTATTTT; CDR3aa: CASSLRQGTDTQYF
d_gene: TRBD1; j_gene: TRBJ1-2; abundance: many; v_gene: TRBV7-9; CDR3nt: TGTGCCAGCAGCTCCGGGACAGCTTTTATTAACTATGGCTACACCTTC; CDR3aa: CASSSGTAFINYGYTF
d_gene: -; j_gene: TRBJ2-3; abundance: few; v_gene: TRBV18; CDR3nt: TGTGCCAGCTCACCGGTCGGGGTATCGGCAGATACGCAGTATTTT; CDR3aa: CASSPVGVSADTQYF
d_gene: -; j_gene: TRBJ2-2; abundance: many; v_gene: TRBV19; CDR3nt: TGTGCCAGTAGTATAGGAAAAGGCAGGGCTGCGAACACCGGGGAGCTGTTTTTT; CDR3aa: CASSIGKGRAANTGELFF
d_gene: -; j_gene: TRBJ1-4; abundance: many; v_gene: TRBV12-5; CDR3nt: TGTGCTAGTGGTTTGGGAGTTGTTAATGAAAAACTGTTTTTT; CDR3aa: CASGLGVVNEKLFF
d_gene: -; j_gene: TRBJ1-1; abundance: many; v_gene: TRBV29-1; CDR3nt: TGCAGCGCTTTTTTGAACACTGAAGCTTTCTTT; CDR3aa: CSAFLNTEAFF
d_gene: -; j_gene: TRBJ1-3; abundance: many; v_gene: TRBV5-1; CDR3nt: TGCGCCAGCAGCTTGGTAGTACAGGGCTCTGGAAACACCATATATTTT; CDR3aa: CASSLVVQGSGNTIYF
d_gene: -; j_gene: TRBJ2-3; abundance: many; v_gene: TRBV18; CDR3nt: TGTGCCAGCTCACCTTCGCAGATGGGCACAGATACGCAGTATTTT; CDR3aa: CASSPSQMGTDTQYF
d_gene: -; j_gene: TRBJ2-5; abundance: many; v_gene: TRBV27; CDR3nt: TGTGCCAGCAGTTTAGGGGCAGGGATAGAGACCCAGTACTTC; CDR3aa: CASSLGAGIETQYF
d_gene: -; j_gene: TRBJ2-7; abundance: many; v_gene: TRBV11-1; CDR3nt: TGTGCCAGCAGTTATCGATTACAGGGTACCTACGAGCAGTACTTC; CDR3aa: CASSYRLQGTYEQYF
d_gene: TRBD1; j_gene: TRBJ2-1; abundance: many; v_gene: TRBV6-1; CDR3nt: TGTGCCAGCAGGGAACACGGACAGGGGGCGCGAAATGAGCAGTTCTTC; CDR3aa: CASREHGQGARNEQFF
d_gene: TRBD1; j_gene: TRBJ2-7; abundance: many; v_gene: TRBV6-4; CDR3nt: TGTGCCGAGGACAGGGGGTCTCGCGAGCAGTACTTC; CDR3aa: CAEDRGSREQYF
d_gene: -; j_gene: TRBJ1-2; abundance: -; v_gene: TRBV9; CDR3nt: TGTGCCAGCAGCACAAGCGGCCGACAGGCTAACTATGGCTACACCTTC; CDR3aa: CASSTSGRQANYGYTF
d_gene: TRBD1; j_gene: TRBJ1-1; abundance: medium-sized; v_gene: TRBV6-1; CDR3nt: TGTGCCAGCAGTGACACCGGGACAGGGGACTTTGAAGCTTTCTTT; CDR3aa: CASSDTGTGDFEAFF
d_gene: TRBD1; j_gene: TRBJ1-1; abundance: many; v_gene: TRBV19; CDR3nt: TGTGCCAGTAGTCTCGTCTCGACAGGGCGTACTGAAGCTTTCTTT; CDR3aa: CASSLVSTGRTEAFF
d_gene: TRBD1; j_gene: TRBJ2-7; abundance: many; v_gene: TRBV7-8; CDR3nt: TGTGCCAGCAGCTTAAACAGGGGGCCCTACGAGCAGTACTTC; CDR3aa: CASSLNRGPYEQYF
d_gene: TRBD1; j_gene: TRBJ1-1; abundance: many; v_gene: TRBV7-9; CDR3nt: TGTGCCAGCAGCCTCGGGACAGGTGAAGCTTTCTTT; CDR3aa: CASSLGTGEAFF
d_gene: -; j_gene: TRBJ2-7; abundance: few; v_gene: TRBV28; CDR3nt: TGTGCCAGCAGTTCCCCAGGAGGGGGGGGCAAAACAGGTCGCCTTTACTACGAGCAGTACTTC; CDR3aa: CASSSPGGGGKTGRLYYEQYF
d_gene: TRBD1; j_gene: TRBJ1-4; abundance: many; v_gene: TRBV11-2; CDR3nt: TGTGCCAGCAGCCCCCATAAGATGACAGGGGGGGATGAAAAACTGTTTTTT; CDR3aa: CASSPHKMTGGDEKLFF
d_gene: TRBD2; j_gene: TRBJ2-4; abundance: many; v_gene: TRBV11-2; CDR3nt: TGTGCCAGCAGCCCGACTAGCGGAGGCAAAAACATTCAGTACTTC; CDR3aa: CASSPTSGGKNIQYF
d_gene: TRBD1; j_gene: TRBJ2-7; abundance: -; v_gene: TRBV9; CDR3nt: TGTGCCAGCAGCGTCGGGGACAGGGGCTACGAGCAGTACTTC; CDR3aa: CASSVGDRGYEQYF
d_gene: TRBD1; j_gene: TRBJ1-5; abundance: many; v_gene: TRBV19; CDR3nt: TGTGCCAGTATCAAATCCGGGACAGGGAAGGATCAGCCCCAGCATTTT; CDR3aa: CASIKSGTGKDQPQHF
d_gene: -; j_gene: TRBJ1-2; abundance: many; v_gene: TRBV7-2; CDR3nt: TGTGCCAGCAGCTTAGCTAATAGCGGCTACACCTTC; CDR3aa: CASSLANSGYTF
d_gene: -; j_gene: TRBJ1-2; abundance: many; v_gene: TRBV2; CDR3nt: TGTGCCGCACAGGGTGATTTTTATGGCTACACCTTC; CDR3aa: CAAQGDFYGYTF
d_gene: -; j_gene: TRBJ1-1; abundance: -; v_gene: TRBV21-1; CDR3nt: TGTGCCAGCAGCAGAGGTAATGGACAGGGCCCGGTGAGGGCTTTCTTT; CDR3aa: CASSRGNGQGPVRAFF
d_gene: -; j_gene: TRBJ1-1; abundance: many; v_gene: TRBV27; CDR3nt: TGTGCCAGCAGTTGGACCGGGGACACTGAAGCTTTCTTT; CDR3aa: CASSWTGDTEAFF
d_gene: TRBD1; j_gene: TRBJ1-5; abundance: many; v_gene: TRBV4-3; CDR3nt: TGCGCCAGCAGCCAAGATCTAGGGACAGGGGTTTTCAATCAGCCCCAGCATTTT; CDR3aa: CASSQDLGTGVFNQPQHF